This TCR beta chain was sequenced in a study of shared clonotypes between healthy human individuals. Libraries were prepared by immunoSEQ multiplex PCR; TCRdb keeps only in-frame clonotypes and omits some of them. The sample consists of about 680,000 clones, over 65% of them appearing once. The trim removed 0 bases at V and 7 bases at J, leaving 6 bases unmatched. The CDR3 runs 14 residues. CDR1 GTSNPN and CDR2 SVGIG come from the germline V gene (reference sequence). The material sequenced was memory CD4+ T cells sorted from blood. Documented subset: CD45RA-negative fraction. This TCR was sampled from a woman aged 30 to 39 in good health. The rearrangement joins TRBV30 to TRBJ1-5; 7 positions match TRBD1. This chain's CDR3 is CAWSVQGYRQPQHF. The CDR3 DNA follows: TGTGCCTGGAGTGTACAGGGGTATCGCCAGCCCCAGCATTTT.